This entry lists 25 T cell receptor beta chains sequenced from one sample in a study of beta chain features in type 1 diabetes. As every portion of the isolated RNA was reverse transcribed, the sequencing read expressed TCRB transcripts. Sequencing was performed with immunoSEQ multiplex PCR; in TCRdb, only in-frame clones are kept and a portion is missing. This table holds around 310,000 clones, roughly 12% found once. Their specific antigens are unknown. Points from the study as a whole: In every one of the four CD4+ subsets, TCRB CDR3s were moderately but significantly shorter in Type 1 diabetes patients.

Source material: naive CD4+ T cells from blood. The receptors come from a woman between 18 and 29 years old with type 1 diabetes.

This clone was seen a handful of times. The V gene is TRBV4-3, the J gene TRBJ2-5, with TRBD2 matching over 14 bases. The germline gives CDR1 LGHNA, CDR2 YSLEER. The CDR3 covers 18 residues. With V trimmed by 1 base and J by 0 bases, 4 bases remained unmatched. The CDR3 here is CASSQGGLAGANQETQYF. Here the CDR3 DNA reads TGCGCCAGCAGCCAAGGGGGACTAGCGGGGGCCAACCAAGAGACCCAGTACTTC.

CDR3: CAWSVAGESYEQYF. CDR3 sequence (DNA): TGTGCCTGGAGTGTAGCGGGAGAGTCCTACGAGCAGTACTTC. The chain couples TRBV30 to TRBJ2-7; 8 bases map to TRBD2. V gave up 0 bases and J gave up 1 base; unmatched junction bases: 2. Germline values: CDR1 GTSNPN, CDR2 SVGIG (reference sequence). The CDR3 has 14 residues.

The V gene is TRBV5-5, the J gene TRBJ2-2; 8 positions match TRBD1. In germline, CDR1 is SGHKS, CDR2 YYEKEE (reference sequence). This CDR3 region has 15 residues. V dropped 1 base and J dropped 7; count of bases not matched to a gene: 6. In nucleotides, the CDR3 is TGTGCCAGCAGCTTGATGACAGGGGTGGTCGGGGAGCTGTTTTTT. Translation: CASSLMTGVVGELFF.

V and J are TRBV9 and TRBJ2-7, with TRBD2 matching over 10 bases. Germline values: CDR1 SGDLS, CDR2 YYNGEE. The length of the CDR3 is 15 residues. V was pared by 3 bases and J by 1 base, with 4 bases of the junction left unmatched. CDR3 sequence: CASSAGSGRSYEQYF. The CDR3, as DNA: TGTGCCAGCAGCGCTGGTAGCGGGAGGTCCTACGAGCAGTACTTC.

This clone was counted only a few times. The chain recombines TRBV30 with TRBJ2-3; no clear D. V lost 8 bases, J lost 3 bases, and 9 bases lay in between. This CDR3 comprises 11 residues. Germline V gene lookup returns CDR1 GTSNPN and CDR2 SVGIG (reference sequence). The CDR3 here is CAPSRTDTQYF. DNA of the CDR3: TGTGCCCCCTCCAGAACAGATACGCAGTATTTT.

This sequence joins TRBV7-7 and TRBJ2-1; 11 bases agree with TRBD2. CDR3 length equals 15 residues. Germline V gene data show CDR1 as SSHAT and CDR2 as FNYEAQ (reference sequence). The V segment lost 5 bases and the J segment 8 bases; nucleotides outside the gene matches: 8. CDR3 in amino acids: CASSKLAGARDEQFF. The CDR3, as DNA: TGTGCCAGCAGCAAACTAGCGGGAGCTAGGGATGAGCAGTTCTTC.

This rearrangement joins TRBV29-1 to TRBJ1-1, with a possible D match to TRBD1 (6 bases). The CDR3 runs 10 residues. The V and J ends lost 7 bases and 10 bases respectively, with 13 bases between them. The germline V gene has CDR1 SQVTM and CDR2 ANQGSEA. The CDR3 here is CSARQVVAFF. CDR3 sequence (DNA): TGCAGCGCCCGACAGGTAGTAGCTTTCTTT.

This clone was counted between two and nine times. The chain has TRBV7-2 and TRBJ2-7, with 9 bases that match TRBD2. CDR3 length: 15 residues. Germline CDR1 is SGHTA and CDR2 is FQGNSA. J was trimmed by 2 bases and V by 3 bases; bases with no gene match: 5. The CDR3 DNA reads as TGTGCCAGCAGCTTGAATAGCGGGAGTACCTACGAGCAGTACGTC. Encoded protein: CASSLNSGSTYEQYV.

The V gene is TRBV29-1, the J gene TRBJ2-1; TRBD2 is a possible D gene (6 bases). V lost 2 bases and J lost 6, with 14 bases in between. Per the germline V gene, CDR1 is SQVTM and CDR2 is ANQGSEA. There are 14 residues in the CDR3. CDR3 amino acids: CSVERGSGGNEQFF. The DNA of the CDR3 is TGCAGCGTTGAACGGGGGAGCGGTGGCAATGAGCAGTTCTTC.

A few counts support this clone. The V gene is TRBV11-1, the J gene TRBJ2-1; 8 nucleotides line up with TRBD2. The CDR3 runs to 15 residues. V gave up 4 bases and J gave up 6 bases; unmatched junction bases: 8. Germline V gives CDR1 SGHAT, CDR2 FQDESV (reference sequence). CDR3 sequence reads: CASSSGTRRSNEQFF. CDR3 in DNA: TGTGCCAGCAGCTCCGGGACTAGGAGGTCCAATGAGCAGTTCTTC.

This clone was observed a handful of times. This rearrangement joins TRBV7-9 to TRBJ1-2; 8 positions match TRBD1. CDR3 length equals 14 residues. The V gene end was trimmed by 5 bases and the J gene end by 6 bases; junction bases not matched to a gene: 8. Germline CDR1 and CDR2: SEHNR and FQNEAQ (reference sequence). The CDR3 protein is CASSHAAGGHGYTF. The CDR3 DNA follows: TGTGCCAGCAGCCACGCCGCAGGGGGCCATGGCTACACCTTC.

This clone was counted only a few times. The chain links TRBV29-1 to TRBJ1-1; D perhaps matches TRBD1 (5 bases). Germline CDR1 SQVTM, CDR2 ANQGSEA. V was trimmed by 3 bases and J by 1 base, leaving 9 bases between them. The CDR3 spans 13 residues. The CDR3 here is CSVDQGGNTEAFF. The CDR3 DNA reads as TGCAGCGTTGATCAGGGTGGGAACACTGAAGCTTTCTTT.

The genes are TRBV6-5 and TRBJ2-4, with TRBD2 as a possible D gene (7 bases). Trimming stripped 0 bases from V and 7 bases from J, with 13 bases between. CDR3 length equals 15 residues. Per the germline V gene, CDR1 is MNHEY and CDR2 is SVGAGI. Here the CDR3 DNA reads TGTGCCAGCAGTTACTCCGGGGGGCGCGAGAACATTCAGTACTTC. It is translated as CASSYSGGRENIQYF.

V usage is TRBV5-6 and J usage is TRBJ2-1, with 8 positions matching TRBD2. CDR1 SGHDT and CDR2 YYEEEE come from the germline V gene. The CDR3 spans 15 residues. With V trimmed by 4 bases and J by 1 base, 4 bases remained unmatched. In nucleotides, the CDR3 is TGTGCCAGCAGCCTGGGACTAGTTTCCTACAATGAGCAGTTCTTC. Translated: CASSLGLVSYNEQFF.

The rearrangement uses TRBV6-5 and TRBJ2-7; D possibly corresponds to TRBD1 (6 bases). Per the germline V gene, CDR1 is MNHEY and CDR2 is SVGAGI. The CDR3 consists of 12 residues. V was cut by 6 bases and J by 9 bases, with 15 bases left in between. This CDR3 reads CASRRQEARQYF. CDR3 DNA: TGTGCCAGCAGGAGACAGGAGGCGCGGCAGTACTTC.

This clone has more than one count but fewer than ten. The chain employs TRBV7-2 and TRBJ2-6, with D unresolved. The CDR3 runs 15 residues. Germline V gene sequence: CDR1 SGHTA, CDR2 FQGNSA. With 1 base removed from V and 7 bases from J, the gap between germline ends came to 11 bases. CDR3 nucleotides: TGTGCCAGCAGCTTAGACTCGGTCCGAGCCAACGTCCTGACTTTC. This sequence encodes CASSLDSVRANVLTF.

J is TRBJ2-7 and V is TRBV27, with 9 bases aligning to TRBD1. The ends lost 5 bases at V and 2 bases at J; junction bases unmatched: 7. CDR3 length: 15 amino acids. CDR1 is MNHEY, CDR2 SMNVEV, per germline (reference sequence). CDR3 in DNA: TGTGCCAGCAGTCTACAGACAGGGGGGCCCTACGAGCAGTACTTC. It is translated as CASSLQTGGPYEQYF.

The gene calls are TRBV27 and TRBJ2-3, with 11 bases aligning to TRBD2. The CDR3 has 15 residues. The germline V gene encodes CDR1 MNHEY and CDR2 SMNVEV (reference sequence). The V and J ends lost 5 bases and 6 bases, in that order; junction bases with no gene match: 7. The CDR3 DNA reads TGTGCCAGCAGTATTAGCGGGAGGGCCCGGGATACGCAGTATTTT. This gives the protein CASSISGRARDTQYF.

The chain links TRBV5-4 to TRBJ2-1; TRBD2 agrees at 7 bases. This CDR3 is 13 amino acids long. The germline CDR1 and CDR2 sequences are SGHNT and YYREEE (reference sequence). Written as DNA, the CDR3 is TGTGCTATGGGGCGGGAGAGATACAATGAGCAGTTCTTC. This translates into CAMGRERYNEQFF.

Only a few counts were recorded for this clone. The chain combines TRBV29-1 with TRBJ2-2, with D possibly TRBD1 on 6 matching bases. The CDR3 consists of 14 residues. Trimming cost V 6 bases and J 5 bases, with 16 bases left between them. The germline CDR1 and CDR2 sequences are SQVTM and ANQGSEA. In DNA, the CDR3 is TGCAGCGTAGGGGGTCATAAGGGGACCGGGGAGCTGTTTTTT. Its translation is CSVGGHKGTGELFF.

In this sample, this clone turned up a few times. The chain carries TRBV19 and TRBJ2-1; 7 bases are shared with TRBD2. This CDR3 contains 15 residues. After removal of 2 bases from V and 7 bases from J, the junction contained 8 bases not matched to a gene. Germline CDR1 LNHDA, CDR2 SQIVND (reference sequence). The CDR3 reads CASSIWGEGRNEQFF. CDR3 in DNA: TGTGCCAGTAGTATATGGGGGGAGGGCCGGAATGAGCAGTTCTTC.

This chain uses TRBV9 with TRBJ2-1; TRBD2 matches at 9 bases. The V gene end was trimmed by 0 bases and the J gene end by 4 bases; junction bases not matched to a gene: 5. Germline values: CDR1 SGDLS, CDR2 YYNGEE. This CDR3 has 16 amino acids. This CDR3 is CASSVAGTSLYNEQFF. For the CDR3, the DNA is TGTGCCAGCAGCGTAGCTGGGACTAGCCTATACAATGAGCAGTTCTTC.

This sequence joins TRBV2 and TRBJ2-5; 7 bases are a match to TRBD2. Trimming cost V 10 bases and J 5 bases; bases outside gene matches: 4. The germline V gene encodes CDR1 SNHLY and CDR2 FYNNEI. CDR3 size: 11 residues. The CDR3 coding sequence is TGTGCCACCTCCGGGGGGGAGACCCAGTACTTC. It encodes CATSGGETQYF.

The chain recombines TRBV11-3 with TRBJ2-2; 16 bases line up with TRBD2. Per germline, CDR1 SGHNT and CDR2 YENEEA. The CDR3 consists of 18 residues. Trimming cost V 6 bases and J 6 bases; bases outside gene matches: 10. CDR3 DNA: TGTGCCAGCAGAACCGGGACTAGCGGGAGGGCCGTGTCCGGGGAGCTGTTTTTT. Protein: CASRTGTSGRAVSGELFF.

This clone was detected only a few times. The chain combines TRBV2 with TRBJ2-3, with D possibly TRBD1 on 6 matching bases. There are 13 residues in the CDR3. V dropped 4 bases and J dropped 7 bases, with 12 bases sitting between them. Germline CDR1 reads SNHLY; CDR2 reads FYNNEI. The CDR3 DNA sequence: TGTGCCAGCAGTGGAATTACAGGGTATACGCAGTATTTT. Translating gives CASSGITGYTQYF.